A single sample gave rise to the 13 T cell receptor beta chains below, sequenced in a study of blood T cell repertoires in COVID-19. Method: immunoSEQ multiplex PCR; TCRdb's copy keeps in-frame clones and lacks some. The sample has a few hundred thousand clones; approximately 90% are singletons. The specimen sequenced was PBMCs or T cells enriched from blood (not recorded which). Receptors were obtained from a man between 18 and 35 years old who had recovered from COVID-19.

The V gene is TRBV18, the J gene TRBJ2-7, with D possibly matching TRBD2 (5 bases). Germline CDR1 KGHSH, CDR2 LQKENI. This CDR3 region has 14 residues. The germline V and J ends were trimmed by 0 bases and 3 bases, with 9 bases remaining between them. The CDR3 loop reads CASSPPASRYEQYF. CDR3 in DNA: TGTGCCAGCTCACCACCCGCTAGCCGCTACGAGCAGTACTTC. The whole variable domain, remainder taken from reference TRBV18 and TRBJ2-7, is NAGVMQNPRHLVRRRGQEARLRCSPMKGHSHVYWYRQLPEEGLKFMVYLQKENIIDESGMPKERFSAEFPKEGPSILRIQQVVRGDSAAYFCASSPPASRYEQYFGPGTRLTVT.

This rearrangement joins TRBV10-3 to TRBJ1-4, with 7 bases lining up with TRBD1. CDR3 size: 14 residues. The J segment lost 6 bases and the V segment lost 8 bases, leaving 9 bases of the junction unmatched. Germline-derived CDR1 and CDR2 are ENHRY and SYGVKD. The CDR3 DNA sequence: TGTGCCATCCGACAGGGCGGGTTGGATGAAAAACTGTTTTTT. Amino acids: CAIRQGGLDEKLFF.

The chain uses TRBV6-1 and TRBJ1-5, with no clear D. Germline CDR1 and CDR2: MNHNS and SASEGT. The germline V and J ends were trimmed by 3 bases and 0 bases, with 9 bases remaining between them. CDR3 length equals 15 residues. The CDR3 spells CASSETPNSNQPQHF. In nucleotides, the CDR3 is TGTGCCAGCAGTGAGACTCCTAATAGCAATCAGCCCCAGCATTTT.

The V and J genes are TRBV28 and TRBJ1-2, with a tentative D call TRBD1 (5 bases). V gave up 2 bases and J gave up 4 bases, with 14 bases separating them. This CDR3 region has 15 residues. From germline, CDR1 is MDHEN and CDR2 SYDVKM. CDR3 protein: CASSLVPGSAYGYTF. CDR3 nucleotide sequence: TGTGCCAGCAGTTTAGTCCCAGGGTCGGCCTATGGCTACACCTTC.

This clone was seen only once. This sequence joins TRBV7-9 and TRBJ2-2, with D perhaps TRBD1 (6 bases). Germline CDR1 and CDR2: SEHNR and FQNEAQ (reference sequence). The CDR3 extends over 14 amino acids. The V end was cut by 4 bases, the J end by 4 bases, with 10 bases between. The CDR3 DNA is TGTGCCAGCAGCTGGGGGCGAAGCACCGGGGAGCTGTTTTTT. Protein: CASSWGRSTGELFF. The full variable domain, rest sourced from reference TRBV7-9 and TRBJ2-2, is DTGVSQNPRHKITKRGQNVTFRCDPISEHNRLYWYRQTLGQGPEFLTYFQNEAQLEKSRLLSDRFSAERPKGSFSTLEIQRTEQGDSAMYLCASSWGRSTGELFFGEGSRLTVL.

The J gene is TRBJ2-7, the V gene TRBV7-9; D gene unclear. Deletions cut 5 bases from V and 5 bases from J, with 16 bases between. The CDR3 loop spans 14 amino acids. Germline values: CDR1 SEHNR, CDR2 FQNEAQ (reference sequence). The CDR3: CASSPGPSLNEQYF. CDR3 in DNA: TGTGCCAGCAGCCCAGGTCCAAGCCTAAACGAGCAGTACTTC.

The genes are TRBV10-3 and TRBJ2-7, with a weak D call TRBD1 (6 bases). There are 14 residues in the CDR3. CDR1 ENHRY and CDR2 SYGVKD come from the germline V gene. The V gene lost 3 bases and the J gene lost 5 bases, with 14 bases spanning the gap. The CDR3 is CAISDVDRIDEQYF. CDR3 nucleotide sequence: TGTGCCATCAGTGATGTGGACAGAATCGACGAGCAGTACTTC.

This chain uses TRBV5-5 with TRBJ2-7; 9 bases line up with TRBD1. With V trimmed by 6 bases and J by 4 bases, 11 bases remained unmatched. The germline V gene has CDR1 SGHKS and CDR2 YYEKEE (reference sequence). The CDR3 spans 15 residues. CDR3 amino acids: CASKTGGAEFYEQYF. CDR3 sequence (DNA): TGTGCCAGCAAAACAGGGGGCGCAGAATTTTACGAGCAGTACTTC. The whole variable domain, remainder taken from reference TRBV5-5 and TRBJ2-7, is DAGVTQSPTHLIKTRGQQVTLRCSPISGHKSVSWYQQVLGQGPQFIFQYYEKEERGRGNFPDRFSARQFPNYSSELNVNALLLGDSALYLCASKTGGAEFYEQYFGPGTRLTVT.

The CDR3 nucleotides read TGTGCCAGCAGCTCCCAACCGACAGGGGTAGATGAGCAGTTCTTC. Residues: CASSSQPTGVDEQFF. This chain joins TRBV7-3 and TRBJ2-1, with 8 bases identical to TRBD1. Germline CDR1 reads SGHTA; CDR2 reads FQGTGA. J gave up 8 bases and V 4 bases, and 10 bases lay outside the gene matches. The CDR3 is made up of 15 amino acids.

V and J are TRBV4-2 and TRBJ2-2; D unresolved. The V gene's germline CDR1 is LGHNA and CDR2 YNFKEQ. This CDR3 region has 16 residues. V was pared by 1 base and J by 0 bases, with 9 bases between. Here the CDR3 DNA reads TGTGCCAGCAGCCAAGCCCACTACTCGAACACCGGGGAGCTGTTTTTT. Translated, it gives CASSQAHYSNTGELFF.

The V call is TRBV7-3, the J call TRBJ1-1; tentatively, D is TRBD1 (5 bases). The CDR3 runs to 15 residues. Trimming cost V 1 base and J 0 bases, with 9 bases left between them. CDR1 and CDR2 (germline): SGHTA, FQGTGA. The chain's CDR3 is CASSLIGGMNTEAFF. DNA for the CDR3: TGTGCCAGCAGCTTAATCGGGGGAATGAACACTGAAGCTTTCTTT.

This chain joins TRBV11-2 and TRBJ2-7; TRBD1 matches at 8 bases. The germline V gene has CDR1 SGHAT and CDR2 FQNNGV. J gave up 1 base and V 5 bases, and 10 bases lay outside the gene matches. The CDR3 sequence is 16 residues long. The CDR3 region has the DNA TGTGCCAGCAGCGGCCGTAGACAGGGGCCTTCCTACGAGCAGTACTTC. It is translated as CASSGRRQGPSYEQYF.

The CDR3 loop is CASSLPTGGRPNYGYTF. The CDR3 coding sequence is TGTGCCAGCAGCCTCCCTACGGGGGGCCGCCCGAACTATGGCTACACCTTC. This chain joins TRBV28 and TRBJ1-2, with TRBD1 as a possible D gene (6 bases). The CDR3 extends over 17 amino acids. The V end was cut by 6 bases, the J end by 2 bases, with 22 bases between. In germline, CDR1 is MDHEN, CDR2 SYDVKM.